What follows are 15 T cell receptor beta chains derived from one specimen sequenced in a study of T cells in localized non-small cell lung cancer. Libraries were prepared by immunoSEQ multiplex PCR; TCRdb keeps only in-frame clonotypes and omits some of them. The sample has fewer than 35,000 clones; 90% are singletons. This material consisted of peripheral blood, taken before any cancer treatment. Source of these receptors: a man between 40 and 69 years old with stage I lung adenocarcinoma.

V is TRBV5-1 and J is TRBJ2-4; TRBD1 matches 8 bases. The germline CDR1 and CDR2 sequences are SGHRS and YFSETQ. Losses at the gene ends were 0 bases for V and 6 bases for J; bases not matched to a gene: 2. The CDR3 length is 14 residues. The CDR3 region has the DNA TGCGCCAGCAGCTTGGGACAGGGGACAAACATTCAGTACTTC. This sequence encodes CASSLGQGTNIQYF. The full variable domain, its missing parts supplied by reference TRBV5-1 and TRBJ2-4, is KAGVTQTPRYLIKTRGQQVTLSCSPISGHRSVSWYQQTPGQGLQFLFEYFSETQRNKGNFPGRFSGRQFSNSRSEMNVSTLELGDSALYLCASSLGQGTNIQYFGAGTRLSVL.

The rearrangement uses TRBV19 and TRBJ2-1; D perhaps matches TRBD1 (6 bases). Germline CDR1 reads LNHDA; CDR2 reads SQIVND (reference sequence). V shed 3 bases and J shed 3 bases, with 12 bases lying between them. The CDR3 extends over 15 amino acids. The CDR3 here is CASSIAQGIYNEQFF. CDR3 in DNA: TGTGCCAGTAGTATTGCACAGGGTATCTACAATGAGCAGTTCTTC.

In this sample, this clone turned up once. The chain has TRBV5-5 and TRBJ1-6, with D uncertain. The germline V gene has CDR1 SGHKS and CDR2 YYEKEE (reference sequence). The CDR3 consists of 13 residues. Trimming took off 2 bases at V and 7 bases at J, with 7 bases between the two ends. CDR3 nucleotides: TGTGCCAGCAGCTTAACGGACAATTCACCCCTCCACTTT. Encoded protein: CASSLTDNSPLHF.

The V gene is TRBV10-3, the J gene TRBJ2-7; TRBD1 matches at 8 bases. V dropped 2 bases and J dropped 10; count of bases not matched to a gene: 7. Looked up from germline, CDR1 is ENHRY and CDR2 is SYGVKD. The CDR3 is made up of 13 amino acids. DNA for the CDR3: TGTGCCATCAGTGAGCCCGTAGGACAGGGTCAGTACTTC. Protein sequence: CAISEPVGQGQYF.

CDR3 bases: TGTGCCAGCAGCCAAGATACGGCGAGAGGCTTCAATCAGCCCCAGCATTTT. Amino acid sequence: CASSQDTARGFNQPQHF. The chain carries TRBV4-2 and TRBJ1-5; D not certain. Trimming stripped 0 bases from V and 3 bases from J, with 15 bases between. CDR1 and CDR2 (germline): LGHNA, YNFKEQ. The CDR3 runs to 17 residues.

V is TRBV5-6 and J is TRBJ2-5, with TRBD1 identical over 10 bases. Trimming at V came to 3 bases and at J to 4 bases, leaving 9 bases not matched to a gene. CDR1 is SGHDT, CDR2 YYEEEE, per germline. The CDR3 totals 16 residues. The CDR3 DNA reads TGTGCCAGCAGCTCCCGGGACAGGGGATTTGGAGAGACCCAGTACTTC. Its translation: CASSSRDRGFGETQYF.

This clone was recorded a few times. V is TRBV6-5 and J is TRBJ2-7; no clear D gene. This CDR3 contains 13 residues. Germline CDR1 and CDR2: MNHEY and SVGAGI. Trimming shortened V by 6 bases and J by 6 bases, and 15 bases separated the two germline ends. CDR3 amino acids: CASSLGLQREQYF. The CDR3 bases are TGTGCCAGCAGCTTAGGTCTGCAGCGCGAGCAGTACTTC.

The table lists this clone with a count of one. The chain carries TRBV9 and TRBJ1-1, with unresolved D. Trimming took 4 bases from V and 0 from J, leaving 4 bases between them. Germline values: CDR1 SGDLS, CDR2 YYNGEE. The CDR3 runs to 12 residues. The CDR3, as DNA: TGTGCCAGCAGCACCCTGAACACTGAAGCTTTCTTT. It is translated as CASSTLNTEAFF.

This chain uses TRBV27 with TRBJ2-5; maybe TRBD1 (5 bases). The germline V gene encodes CDR1 MNHEY and CDR2 SMNVEV (reference sequence). The CDR3 is 15 amino acids. V was cut by 4 bases and J by 2 bases, with 14 bases left in between. For the CDR3, the DNA is TGTGCCAGCAGTTCCAACTTGGGGCGGCAAGAGACCCAGTACTTC. Amino acid sequence: CASSSNLGRQETQYF.

In its sample, this clone was seen once. The chain employs TRBV5-5 and TRBJ1-5, with 7 bases identical to TRBD1. CDR1 and CDR2 (germline): SGHKS, YYEKEE (reference sequence). The CDR3 covers 16 residues. Trimming took 1 base from V and 4 from J; bases not matched to a gene: 8. The CDR3 loop is CASSLLATGRNQPQHF. DNA of the CDR3: TGTGCCAGCAGCTTGCTTGCGACAGGGCGAAATCAGCCCCAGCATTTT.

This chain uses TRBV29-1 with TRBJ2-7, with D tentatively TRBD1 (6 bases). The ends were cut back, 7 bases at V and 4 bases at J, with 17 bases in the middle. This CDR3 spans 13 amino acids. Germline values: CDR1 SQVTM, CDR2 ANQGSEA. CDR3 coding DNA: TGCAGCGCCCGACAGGACCTAAGATACGAGCAGTACTTC. Amino acids: CSARQDLRYEQYF.

This clone was observed a single time. The rearrangement links TRBV30 to TRBJ2-6, with 9 bases lining up with TRBD1. J was trimmed by 0 bases and V by 3 bases; bases with no gene match: 6. In germline, CDR1 is GTSNPN, CDR2 SVGIG (reference sequence). There are 17 residues in the CDR3. In DNA, the CDR3 is TGTGCCTGGAGACGCCGGGACAGGGTCTCTGGGGCCAACGTCCTGACTTTC. Protein: CAWRRRDRVSGANVLTF.

V is TRBV30 and J is TRBJ1-1; D is perhaps TRBD1 (5 bases). Germline CDR1 reads GTSNPN; CDR2 reads SVGIG (reference sequence). The CDR3 runs 17 residues. The germline V and J ends were trimmed by 1 base and 1 base, with 19 bases remaining between them. The CDR3 is CAWSGGQGRVANTEAFF. The CDR3 DNA is TGTGCCTGGAGTGGGGGCCAGGGTAGGGTAGCGAACACTGAAGCTTTCTTT.

The CDR3 loop is CASSLGGTGQTQYF. Here the CDR3 DNA reads TGTGCCAGCAGCTTAGGCGGGACAGGACAGACCCAGTACTTC. J is TRBJ2-5 and V is TRBV11-2, with 8 nucleotides matching TRBD1. The CDR3 has 14 amino acids. V dropped 1 base and J dropped 6; count of bases not matched to a gene: 4. Germline CDR1 and CDR2: SGHAT and FQNNGV.

The rearrangement uses TRBV10-1 and TRBJ2-5; a weak D match, TRBD1 (5 bases). Trimming cost V 2 bases and J 4 bases, with 11 bases left between them. The germline V gene has CDR1 WNHNN and CDR2 SYGVQD (reference sequence). The CDR3 length is 14 residues. For the CDR3, the DNA is TGCGCCAGCAGTGAGAGCAGGGTTGGAGAGACCCAGTACTTC. Translating it yields CASSESRVGETQYF.